This is a list of T cell receptor beta chains from one sample in a study of blood T cell repertoires in COVID-19. Repertoires were generated with immunoSEQ multiplex PCR, while TCRdb's copy carries only in-frame clones and drops some. The data hold 190,000 or so clones, with around 85% observed a single time. Sequenced sample: peripheral blood. The receptors come from a man aged 50-60 years who had recovered from COVID-19. Each CDR3 is given with its conserved first and last residue. Each record gives: D gene, V gene, J gene, clone size, CDR3 DNA, CDR3 protein. D genes are given only for firm matches. Clone size is given for some rows only: seen once, a few or many times, or a class if the clone is expanded.

TRBD1	TRBV7-2	TRBJ2-7	NA	TGTGCCAGCAGCCCGGGACAGCAACCGTACGAGCAGTACTTC	CASSPGQQPYEQYF
TRBD1	TRBV19	TRBJ2-7	NA	TGTGCCAGTAGCACAAACCGGGACAGGGGGCAATACGAGCAGTACTTC	CASSTNRDRGQYEQYF
NA	TRBV21-1	TRBJ1-4	once	TGTGCCAGCAGATCCCAAAACAGGGCAACTAATGAAAAACTGTTTTTT	CASRSQNRATNEKLFF
NA	TRBV30	TRBJ2-7	NA	TGTGCCTGGAAGAAAGAACAGGGAAACTCCTACGAGCAGTACTTC	CAWKKEQGNSYEQYF
TRBD2	TRBV5-1	TRBJ2-1	NA	TGCGCCAGCAGCAAGGGACTAGCGGGGGACAATGAGCAGTTCTTC	CASSKGLAGDNEQFF
TRBD2	TRBV6-2/TRBV6-3	TRBJ2-3	NA	TGTGCCAGCAGTTACTTACTAGCGGGGGAGCTCACAGATACGCAGTATTTT	CASSYLLAGELTDTQYF
TRBD1	TRBV6-6	TRBJ1-2	few	TGTGCCAGCAGTTCAGACAGGGGGGTACCGAGTTTTGGCTACACCTTC	CASSSDRGVPSFGYTF
NA	TRBV5-6	TRBJ2-7	NA	TGTGCCAGCAGCTTGACAGGGTCTACTGACTACGAGCAGTACTTC	CASSLTGSTDYEQYF
NA	TRBV6-5	TRBJ2-7	NA	TGTGCCAGCAGTTACCTCTATGGGCACGAGCAGTACTTC	CASSYLYGHEQYF
TRBD2	TRBV5-3	TRBJ2-1	NA	TGTGCCAGAAGCCGACTAGCGGATTACAATGAGCAGTTCTTC	CARSRLADYNEQFF
NA	TRBV5-1	TRBJ1-1	many	TGCGCCAGCAGCTTGGCTGGACAGACTGAAGCTTTCTTT	CASSLAGQTEAFF
TRBD1	TRBV5-1	TRBJ2-7	NA	TGCGCCAGCAGCTTGCAGCCGGGACAGGGCATTACGGTCTACGAGCAGTACTTC	CASSLQPGQGITVYEQYF
NA	TRBV30	TRBJ1-2	NA	TGTGCCTGGAGTTCCAGGGGCAGGGATGGCTACACCTTC	CAWSSRGRDGYTF
TRBD2	TRBV9	TRBJ2-7	once	TGTGCCAGCAGCCCGACTAGCGGGATTTCCGAGCAGTACTTC	CASSPTSGISEQYF
TRBD1	TRBV6-5	TRBJ1-2	once	TGTGCCAGCTCAGGACAGGGAAATAACTATGGCTACACCTTC	CASSGQGNNYGYTF
TRBD2	TRBV11-1	TRBJ2-1	once	TGTGCCAGCAGCCCCGGACTAGCGCTGGATGAGCAGTTCTTC	CASSPGLALDEQFF
TRBD2	TRBV3-1/TRBV3-2	TRBJ2-1	NA	TGTGCCAGCAGCCTCAGGGCGCGGGAGGTACGTAATGAGCAGTTCTTC	CASSLRAREVRNEQFF
NA	TRBV7-2	TRBJ2-5	NA	TGTGCCAGCAGCTGGGTTGACAAAGAGACCCAGTACTTC	CASSWVDKETQYF
TRBD2	TRBV19	TRBJ2-1	NA	TGTGCCAGTACAAGGAGCGGGAGCTCCTACAATGAGCAGTTCTTC	CASTRSGSSYNEQFF
NA	TRBV7-9	TRBJ2-7	NA	TGTGCCAGCAGCTTAGAACAGCCCCGGCAGTACTTC	CASSLEQPRQYF
TRBD2	TRBV19	TRBJ2-3	NA	TGTGCCAGTAGATCCTCGGGACTAGCGGGAGGCTCTCGAGATACGCAGTATTTT	CASRSSGLAGGSRDTQYF
NA	TRBV14	TRBJ2-1	NA	TGTGCCAGCAGCTATTACAATGAGCAGTTCTTC	CASSYYNEQFF
NA	TRBV30	TRBJ1-5	few	TGTGCCTCGAGCCAGGGTAGCAATCAGCCCCAGCATTTT	CASSQGSNQPQHF
NA	TRBV6-1	TRBJ1-1	few	TGTGCCAGCAGTGAAACAGTCCCATGGAACACTGAAGCTTTCTTT	CASSETVPWNTEAFF
NA	TRBV6-5	TRBJ1-5	NA	TGTGCCGAGACAGAGGGCAATCAGCCCCAGCATTTT	CAETEGNQPQHF
TRBD2	TRBV2	TRBJ2-1	NA	TGTGCCAGCAAGGGACTAGCGGGAGCCAATGAGCAGTTCTTC	CASKGLAGANEQFF
TRBD2	TRBV18	TRBJ2-5	NA	TGTGCCAGCACCCGGGGGGTCCAAGAGACCCAGTACTTC	CASTRGVQETQYF
TRBD1	TRBV27	TRBJ2-2	NA	TGTGCCAGCAGTCGCCGACAGGGGATGGCCGGGGAGCTGTTTTTT	CASSRRQGMAGELFF
TRBD1	TRBV5-1	TRBJ1-1	NA	TGCGCCAGCAGCTTGGGGGGAGGGACAGGGACCATGAACACTGAAGCTTTCTTT	CASSLGGGTGTMNTEAFF